The 18 T cell receptor beta chains below all came from one sample that was sequenced in a study of blood T cell repertoires in COVID-19. Sequencing used immunoSEQ multiplex PCR; TCRdb keeps in-frame clones, though not all of them. The sample includes about 110,000 clones, over 65% of them seen just once. The sample taken for sequencing was peripheral blood. The receptors originated from a woman of 80 years or more with acute or convalescent COVID-19.

V gene TRBV9 combines with J gene TRBJ2-1; 11 bases fit TRBD1. Germline assignment: CDR1 SGDLS and CDR2 YYNGEE. V dropped 3 bases and J dropped 7; count of bases not matched to a gene: 6. This CDR3 is built from 15 residues. The CDR3 DNA reads TGTGCCAGCAGCGGCGGACAGGGGGCCGGGAATGAGCAGTTCTTC. Encoded protein: CASSGGQGAGNEQFF.

This clone turned up a few times. CDR3 amino acids: CAISDERGNSPLHF. Here the CDR3 DNA reads TGTGCCATCAGTGATGAGCGGGGGAATTCACCCCTCCACTTT. The V and J genes are TRBV10-3 and TRBJ1-6, with a weak D call TRBD1 (5 bases). CDR1 and CDR2 from the germline V gene are ENHRY and SYGVKD. The V end was cut by 3 bases, the J end by 7 bases, with 10 bases between. CDR3 length: 14 amino acids.

This chain uses TRBV7-9 with TRBJ2-3; 7 nucleotides match TRBD1. CDR1 is SEHNR and CDR2 is FQNEAQ in the germline V gene (reference sequence). With V trimmed by 5 bases and J by 3 bases, 8 bases remained unmatched. The CDR3 runs 15 residues. As DNA, the CDR3 is TGTGCCAGCAGCCCGGGACAGATGTTGACAGATACGCAGTATTTT. It yields the protein CASSPGQMLTDTQYF.

The chain employs TRBV3-1 (or the pseudogene TRBV3-2) and TRBJ2-4, with a weak D call TRBD1 (6 bases). Per the germline V gene, CDR1 is LGHDT and CDR2 is YNNKEL (reference sequence). Trimming stripped 5 bases from V and 5 bases from J, with 10 bases between. The CDR3 has 13 residues. The CDR3 nucleotides are TGTGCCAGCAGCTACTACAGGGAAAACATTCAGTACTTC. Its protein is CASSYYRENIQYF.

This clone was observed a single time. V and J are TRBV2 and TRBJ1-4; 10 nucleotides line up with TRBD1. Trimming took 0 bases from V and 7 from J; bases not matched to a gene: 2. The CDR3 loop spans 15 amino acids. Germline CDR1 SNHLY, CDR2 FYNNEI. The CDR3 reads CASSEADRGLEKLFF. In nucleotides, the CDR3 is TGTGCCAGCAGTGAAGCTGACAGGGGGCTTGAAAAACTGTTTTTT.

This clone was picked up a small number of times. This rearrangement joins TRBV12-3 or TRBV12-4 to TRBJ2-3, with a possible D match to TRBD1 (7 bases). The V end was cut by 5 bases, the J end by 8 bases, with 14 bases between. The CDR3 is made up of 13 amino acids. The CDR3 protein is CASSATQGGTQYF. Here the CDR3 DNA reads TGTGCCAGCAGTGCAACTCAGGGGGGTACGCAGTATTTT.

This rearrangement joins TRBV14 to TRBJ2-2; TRBD1 might be the D (6 bases). The V gene lost 1 base and the J gene lost 1 base, with 7 bases spanning the gap. The CDR3 is made up of 15 amino acids. Germline CDR1 and CDR2: SGHDN and FVKESK. CDR3 sequence reads: CASSQVGGNTGELFF. The CDR3 DNA sequence: TGTGCCAGCAGCCAAGTAGGGGGGAACACCGGGGAGCTGTTTTTT.

There are a few counts of this clone. The chain joins TRBV5-1 to TRBJ1-4, with D possibly matching TRBD1 (5 bases). The CDR3 is made up of 16 amino acids. The germline gives CDR1 SGHRS, CDR2 YFSETQ. V lost 4 bases, J lost 4 bases, and 17 bases lay in between. The CDR3, as DNA: TGCGCCAGCAGCCCAACCACAGGAATTTTTAATGAAAAACTGTTTTTT. Translated: CASSPTTGIFNEKLFF.

The chain uses TRBV5-1 and TRBJ2-3; maybe TRBD1 (5 bases). The CDR3 spans 15 residues. The V gene's germline CDR1 is SGHRS and CDR2 YFSETQ. Trimming cost V 2 bases and J 6 bases, with 16 bases left between them. CDR3: CASSFVGQGDDTQYF. In DNA, the CDR3 is TGCGCCAGCAGCTTTGTTGGGCAGGGCGATGATACGCAGTATTTT.

The V call is TRBV5-1, the J call TRBJ2-3; TRBD1 might be the D (7 bases). The CDR3 runs 18 residues. CDR1 SGHRS and CDR2 YFSETQ come from the germline V gene. The ends were cut back, 0 bases at V and 2 bases at J, with 19 bases in the middle. The CDR3 nucleotides read TGCGCCAGCAGCTTGGGCCTGATTGGAGGGGGCCTCACAGATACGCAGTATTTT. Translation gives CASSLGLIGGGLTDTQYF.

This chain uses TRBV11-3 with TRBJ1-2, with TRBD1 identical over 9 bases. V was pared by 4 bases and J by 2 bases, with 2 bases of the junction left unmatched. Germline-derived CDR1 and CDR2 are SGHNT and YENEEA. This CDR3 has 14 amino acids. The CDR3: CASSSGQGNYGYTF. In nucleotides, the CDR3 is TGTGCCAGCAGCTCTGGACAGGGGAACTATGGCTACACCTTC.

The chain couples TRBV6-5 to TRBJ2-1; 9 bases map to TRBD2. There are 16 residues in the CDR3. CDR1 and CDR2 (germline): MNHEY, SVGAGI. The junction had 1 base not matched to a gene; V was cut back by 0 bases and J by 1 base. CDR3 sequence: CASSYSLAGSYNEQFF. The CDR3 bases are TGTGCCAGCAGTTACTCTCTAGCGGGGTCCTACAATGAGCAGTTCTTC.

The chain couples TRBV23-1 to TRBJ1-6; TRBD1 matches at 7 bases. TRBV23-1 is designated an ORF whose function remains uncertain. V was pared by 3 bases and J by 5 bases, with 4 bases of the junction left unmatched. This CDR3 has 15 residues. The DNA of the CDR3 is TGCGCCAGCAGTCAGACCGGGACAGATAATTCACCCCTCCACTTT. This translates into CASSQTGTDNSPLHF.

The table lists this clone with a count of one. The chain links TRBV15 to TRBJ1-4; weak D call: TRBD1 (5 bases). Trimming removed 1 base from V and 6 bases from J, with 15 bases in between. The CDR3 length is 16 residues. Looked up from germline, CDR1 is LNHNV and CDR2 is YYDKDF (reference sequence). The CDR3 reads CATSRGTPGRYEKLFF. In DNA, the CDR3 is TGTGCCACCAGCAGAGGGACACCCGGGCGGTATGAAAAACTGTTTTTT.

This rearrangement joins TRBV5-4 to TRBJ2-3; D is ambiguous. Trimming took off 2 bases at V and 4 bases at J, with 11 bases between the two ends. This CDR3 comprises 14 residues. Germline loops: CDR1 SGHNT, CDR2 YYREEE (reference sequence). The CDR3 sequence is CASSFVLQADTQYF. CDR3 nucleotides: TGTGCCAGCAGCTTTGTCCTCCAGGCAGATACGCAGTATTTT.

The chain is built from TRBV29-1 and TRBJ1-4, with 11 bases matching TRBD1. V lost 1 base and J lost 8; bases outside the gene matches: 0. The CDR3 totals 13 residues. Germline V gene data show CDR1 as SQVTM and CDR2 as ANQGSEA. CDR3 sequence reads: CSVEGTGGEKLFF. The CDR3 nucleotides are TGCAGCGTTGAAGGGACAGGGGGCGAAAAACTGTTTTTT.

The chain links TRBV18 to TRBJ2-1; 9 positions agree with TRBD1. Looked up from germline, CDR1 is KGHSH and CDR2 is LQKENI. The CDR3 runs to 17 residues. Trimming removed 3 bases from V and 3 bases from J; junction bases left unmatched: 9. CDR3 sequence reads: CASSPTPGQGGYNEQFF. The CDR3 nucleotides are TGTGCCAGCTCACCGACCCCGGGACAGGGTGGCTACAATGAGCAGTTCTTC.

V is TRBV23-1 and J is TRBJ2-2, with a tentative D call TRBD2 (6 bases). TRBV23-1 is sorted into the ORF group, with uncertain function. Deletions cut 4 bases from V and 1 base from J, with 16 bases between. The CDR3 length is 17 residues. CDR3 sequence: CASSLGGLGLNTGELFF. The CDR3 nucleotides read TGCGCCAGCAGTCTCGGGGGTCTCGGCTTGAACACCGGGGAGCTGTTTTTT.